This passage covers 10 T cell receptor beta chains from one sample sequenced in a study of CD8+ T cells in alopecia areata. Extraction of RNA preceded its reverse transcription into cDNA, which served as the sequencing template. This table comes from immunoSEQ multiplex PCR, and its TCRdb copy is limited to in-frame clones, with some not included. The sample includes more than 95,000 clones, less than 45% of them seen just once. The sequenced sample was CD4+ T cells sorted from blood. The receptors here all came from a human donor with alopecia areata.

The chain employs TRBV27 and TRBJ2-7; 8 bases are shared with TRBD1. The CDR3 runs to 13 residues. From germline, CDR1 is MNHEY and CDR2 SMNVEV (reference sequence). V lost 4 bases, J lost 6 bases, and 5 bases stayed unmatched. The CDR3 reads CASSSNDRGEQYF. For the CDR3, the DNA is TGTGCCAGCAGTTCGAACGACAGGGGCGAGCAGTACTTC.

This sequence joins TRBV7-3 and TRBJ2-3; 11 bases are a match to TRBD2. CDR1 and CDR2 (germline): SGHTA, FQGTGA. The CDR3 length is 15 residues. After removal of 5 bases from V and 4 bases from J, the junction contained 5 bases not matched to a gene. CDR3 bases: TGTGCCAGCAGCGCAATAGCGGGGGGGTCAGATACGCAGTATTTT. Translating it yields CASSAIAGGSDTQYF.

This clone came up a few times. V and J are TRBV29-1 and TRBJ2-1; TRBD2 matches 9 bases. Trimming removed 1 base from V and 3 bases from J; junction bases left unmatched: 4. The length of the CDR3 is 15 residues. Germline-derived CDR1 and CDR2 are SQVTM and ANQGSEA. CDR3 DNA: TGCAGCGTTGAAGGCCTAGCGGGGATCTACAATGAGCAGTTCTTC. Its protein product is CSVEGLAGIYNEQFF.

This chain links TRBV30 with TRBJ2-7, with D unresolved. Trimming removed 3 bases from V and 3 bases from J, with 9 bases in between. Germline loops: CDR1 GTSNPN, CDR2 SVGIG (reference sequence). CDR3 length: 12 residues. The CDR3 here is CAWRAPDYEQYF. Here the CDR3 DNA reads TGTGCCTGGAGGGCGCCGGACTACGAGCAGTACTTC.

In this sample, this clone turned up a few times. The gene calls are TRBV7-9 and TRBJ2-1; TRBD2 matches at 12 bases. Losses at the gene ends were 5 bases for V and 5 bases for J; bases not matched to a gene: 4. The germline CDR1 and CDR2 sequences are SEHNR and FQNEAQ (reference sequence). This CDR3 contains 15 residues. The CDR3 loop is CASSPRLAGDNEQFF. The CDR3 nucleotides read TGTGCCAGCAGCCCCAGACTAGCGGGAGACAATGAGCAGTTCTTC.

The chain carries TRBV7-2 and TRBJ1-1; D might be TRBD1 (5 bases). Germline V lookup: CDR1 SGHTA, CDR2 FQGNSA. This CDR3 region has 14 residues. The ends were cut back, 1 base at V and 7 bases at J, with 13 bases in the middle. Written as DNA, the CDR3 is TGTGCCAGCAGCTTAGTTGGGGGTTCGGGTGAAGCTTTCTTT. Its translation: CASSLVGGSGEAFF.

The chain joins TRBV7-9 to TRBJ2-3, with D hard to call. V lost 1 base and J 8 bases, leaving 7 bases between the germline ends. The germline V gene has CDR1 SEHNR and CDR2 FQNEAQ (reference sequence). There are 12 residues in the CDR3. The CDR3 DNA follows: TGTGCCAGCAGCTTAGTTGGCACTACGCAGTATTTT. Its translation is CASSLVGTTQYF.

This rearrangement joins TRBV30 to TRBJ2-7; weak D call: TRBD2 (6 bases). The germline gives CDR1 GTSNPN, CDR2 SVGIG (reference sequence). This CDR3 is 13 amino acids long. V lost 5 bases and J lost 0, with 11 bases in between. The CDR3 DNA follows: TGTGCCTGGCAGGAGGGCAGCTCCTACGAGCAGTACTTC. Amino acid sequence: CAWQEGSSYEQYF.

The rearrangement joins TRBV2 to TRBJ1-5, with TRBD1 matching 8 bases. V shed 4 bases and J 6 bases; nucleotides not matched to a gene: 11. The length of the CDR3 is 16 residues. Germline CDR1 is SNHLY and CDR2 is FYNNEI. The CDR3 reads CASSGVWTGPGQPQHF. The CDR3 DNA sequence: TGTGCCAGCAGTGGGGTCTGGACAGGGCCCGGTCAGCCCCAGCATTTT.

Here the CDR3 DNA reads TGCAGCGTTTCTCAGGATCGAAACACCATATATTTT. This codes for CSVSQDRNTIYF. V is TRBV29-1 and J is TRBJ1-3; no clear D. Germline V gene data show CDR1 as SQVTM and CDR2 as ANQGSEA. This CDR3 spans 12 amino acids. The V and J ends lost 5 bases and 5 bases respectively, with 10 bases between them. Supplemented by reference TRBV29-1 and TRBJ1-3, the full variable domain reads SAVISQKPSRDICQRGTSLTIQCQVDSQVTMMFWYRQQPGQSLTLIATANQGSEATYESGFVIDKFPISRPNLTFSTLTVSNMSPEDSSIYLCSVSQDRNTIYFGEGSWLTVV.